The 25 T cell receptor beta chains below come from one sample, sequenced in a study of OX40 agonist ivuxolimab in advanced cancers. Generated by immunoSEQ multiplex PCR, the TCRdb table keeps only in-frame clones and is missing some. The sample contains 50,000 or so clones, 75% to 90% of which appear only once. The specimen was CD4+ or CD8+ T cells sorted from blood, collected in a trial of the OX40 agonist ivuxolimab. The origin of the receptors is an adult with an advanced solid tumor such as melanoma, head and neck, liver or kidney cancer.

The rearrangement links TRBV18 to TRBJ2-3; D is undetermined. Trimming stripped 1 base from V and 0 bases from J, with 8 bases between. The CDR3 contains 15 residues. Germline CDR1 KGHSH, CDR2 LQKENI. The CDR3 spells CASSPQGFSTDTQYF. The CDR3 DNA follows: TGTGCCAGCTCACCACAGGGATTTAGCACAGATACGCAGTATTTT.

V gene TRBV7-8 combines with J gene TRBJ2-3, with TRBD2 matching 11 bases. CDR3 length equals 17 residues. In germline, CDR1 is SGHVS, CDR2 FQNEAQ. With V trimmed by 4 bases and J by 2 bases, 8 bases remained unmatched. The CDR3 here is CASSSTISGGDTDTQYF. The CDR3 DNA follows: TGTGCCAGCAGCTCAACCATTAGCGGGGGGGACACAGATACGCAGTATTTT.

This chain uses TRBV6-5 with TRBJ2-7, with D tentatively TRBD2 (6 bases). CDR1 and CDR2 (germline): MNHEY, SVGAGI. This CDR3 spans 16 amino acids. V lost 2 bases to trimming and J lost 3 bases, with 17 bases between them. The CDR3 DNA sequence: TGTGCCAGCAGTTACCCGAGCGGCTGGCGGGGCTACGAGCAGTACTTC. This sequence encodes CASSYPSGWRGYEQYF.

This clone occurred once. V gene TRBV12-2 combines with J gene TRBJ2-1; the tabulated D call, TRBD2, remains unverified against the DNA. TRBV12-2 is deemed a pseudogene. The CDR3 loop spans 19 amino acids. The CDR3 coding sequence is TGTGCAAGTCGCTTAGAGAACATAGTGACGGGCCGGGACTATAATGAGCAGTTCTTC. Protein sequence: CASRLENIVTGRDYNEQFF.

The J gene is TRBJ2-4, the V gene TRBV11-2, with 7 bases matching TRBD1. CDR3 length: 15 amino acids. Germline V CDR1 and CDR2: SGHAT, FQNNGV. The trim removed 2 bases at V and 6 bases at J, leaving 7 bases unmatched. The CDR3 spells CASSLMRTGGNIQYF. The CDR3 DNA reads TGTGCCAGCAGCTTAATGCGGACAGGAGGAAACATTCAGTACTTC.

The chain couples TRBV7-9 to TRBJ1-4; TRBD1 is a possible D gene (5 bases). The CDR3 is 16 amino acids. V was clipped by 5 bases and J by 5 bases, with 18 bases between them. The V gene's germline CDR1 is SEHNR and CDR2 FQNEAQ (reference sequence). The CDR3 spells CASSPGVGGANEKLFF. The CDR3 bases are TGTGCCAGCAGCCCCGGGGTGGGAGGGGCGAATGAAAAACTGTTTTTT.

The V call is TRBV5-1, the J call TRBJ2-2; 9 nucleotides line up with TRBD2. The CDR3 is made up of 18 amino acids. CDR1 is SGHRS, CDR2 YFSETQ, per germline. The V gene end was trimmed by 0 bases and the J gene end by 4 bases; junction bases not matched to a gene: 10. CDR3 DNA sequence: TGCGCCAGCAGCTTGGCCGAGGGGAGACTAGCGGCCACCGGGGAGCTGTTTTTT. Its protein is CASSLAEGRLAATGELFF.

The CDR3 bases are TGCGCCAGCAGCATGCAAGCCGGGGGGGGCCTAGATACGCAGTATTTT. Encoded protein: CASSMQAGGGLDTQYF. This chain joins TRBV4-1 and TRBJ2-3, with 8 bases identical to TRBD2. Germline CDR1 MGHRA, CDR2 YSYEKL. CDR3 length equals 16 residues. V trimming: 5 bases; J trimming: 5 bases; junction bases outside the gene matches: 12.

The J gene is TRBJ2-3, the V gene TRBV10-3, with no clear D. V was trimmed by 4 bases and J by 1 base, leaving 6 bases between them. The CDR3 has 13 amino acids. Germline CDR1 ENHRY, CDR2 SYGVKD. The CDR3 bases are TGTGCCATCAGTGGGGTCCGCACAGATACGCAGTATTTT. It encodes CAISGVRTDTQYF.

The genes are TRBV28 and TRBJ2-5; 10 positions match TRBD1. The CDR3 has 15 amino acids. Germline V gene sequence: CDR1 MDHEN, CDR2 SYDVKM. With V trimmed by 4 bases and J by 4 bases, 6 bases remained unmatched. The CDR3 region is CASSSGQGIVETQYF. CDR3 DNA: TGTGCCAGCAGTTCGGGACAGGGGATAGTAGAGACCCAGTACTTC.

The chain carries TRBV27 and TRBJ2-7; 9 bases agree with TRBD1. From germline, CDR1 is MNHEY and CDR2 SMNVEV (reference sequence). CDR3 size: 15 residues. With V trimmed by 4 bases and J by 0 bases, 4 bases remained unmatched. The chain's CDR3 is CASSSGTGSSYEQYF. The CDR3 coding sequence is TGTGCCAGCAGTTCCGGGACAGGGAGCTCCTACGAGCAGTACTTC.

The chain employs TRBV28 and TRBJ1-5; D may be TRBD1 (5 bases). V was trimmed by 5 bases and J by 4 bases, leaving 15 bases between them. Per germline, CDR1 MDHEN and CDR2 SYDVKM. CDR3 size: 15 residues. Here the CDR3 DNA reads TGTGCCAGCAGTCCTGGGGCAGGAGCTAATCAGCCCCAGCATTTT. Its protein product is CASSPGAGANQPQHF.

This clone was detected a few times. This sequence joins TRBV6-5 and TRBJ1-3; TRBD1 is a possible D gene (6 bases). The CDR3 sequence is 15 residues long. CDR1 is MNHEY and CDR2 is SVGAGI in the germline V gene. V was cut by 7 bases and J by 1 base, with 14 bases left in between. In DNA, the CDR3 is TGTGCCAGCACCTCGGACAGCGTGTCTGGAAACACCATATATTTT. Translated: CASTSDSVSGNTIYF.

The rearrangement joins TRBV2 to TRBJ1-1, with D possibly matching TRBD1 (5 bases). The CDR3 sequence is 15 residues long. V shed 1 base and J shed 7 bases, with 16 bases lying between them. The germline gives CDR1 SNHLY, CDR2 FYNNEI. CDR3 loop: CASSEDGVQDIEAFF. CDR3 DNA: TGTGCCAGCAGTGAAGATGGGGTACAGGACATTGAAGCTTTCTTT.

This sequence joins TRBV10-2 and TRBJ2-2; D is perhaps TRBD2 (6 bases). Trimming removed 8 bases from V and 7 bases from J, with 17 bases in between. Per germline, CDR1 WSHSY and CDR2 SAAADI. The CDR3 runs 14 residues. Here the CDR3 reads CASVQEGRRGELFF. The CDR3 DNA reads TGCGCCAGCGTCCAGGAGGGGCGTCGCGGGGAGCTGTTTTTT.

The rearrangement uses TRBV4-3 and TRBJ1-1; D gene unclear. The CDR3 spans 13 residues. Germline lookup yields CDR1 LGHNA and CDR2 YSLEER. The V end was cut by 0 bases, the J end by 3 bases, with 5 bases between. CDR3 protein: CASSQDAYTEAFF. CDR3 DNA: TGCGCCAGCAGCCAAGACGCGTACACTGAAGCTTTCTTT.

The genes are TRBV6-5 and TRBJ2-7, with D maybe TRBD1 (6 bases). The germline V gene has CDR1 MNHEY and CDR2 SVGAGI. This CDR3 has 13 amino acids. Trimming left V 6 bases short and J 5 bases short, with 14 bases between. The CDR3 region has the DNA TGTGCCAGCAGCCCGAATGGGGGCCACGAGCAGTACGTC. This encodes CASSPNGGHEQYV.

The V and J genes are TRBV4-3 and TRBJ2-7; possible D gene TRBD2, 5 bases. Germline lookup yields CDR1 LGHNA and CDR2 YSLEER. The CDR3 covers 14 residues. V lost 5 bases and J 7 bases, leaving 18 bases between the germline ends. CDR3 residues: CASSGSGKADEQYF. In DNA, the CDR3 is TGCGCCAGCAGCGGGTCGGGGAAAGCGGATGAGCAGTACTTC.

In regard to this clone: One base away lies a much larger clone, so this may be a sequencing read error. The CDR3: CASGDYRVRSGNIIYF. The CDR3, as DNA: TGTGCCAGCGGGGATTACAGGGTGCGCTCTGGAAACATCATATATTTT. The chain carries TRBV5-5 and TRBJ1-3, with a tentative D call TRBD1 (6 bases). The V gene's germline CDR1 is SGHKS and CDR2 YYEKEE (reference sequence). CDR3 length: 16 residues.

V usage is TRBV19 and J usage is TRBJ2-2; the D gene is possibly TRBD2 (5 bases). The germline V and J ends were trimmed by 10 bases and 6 bases, with 18 bases remaining between them. CDR3 length equals 14 residues. Germline V gene data show CDR1 as LNHDA and CDR2 as SQIVND (reference sequence). The CDR3 DNA reads as TGTGCCACTCAGTTTGGACGAGGGTCCGGGGAGCTGTTTTTT. Its translation: CATQFGRGSGELFF.

The chain combines TRBV6-1 with TRBJ2-3; D perhaps matches TRBD1 (6 bases). The V and J ends lost 5 bases and 0 bases respectively, with 12 bases between them. The CDR3 contains 15 residues. Germline CDR1 and CDR2: MNHNS and SASEGT. The CDR3 sequence: CASSWAGDSTDTQYF. DNA for the CDR3: TGTGCCAGCAGTTGGGCAGGGGATAGCACAGATACGCAGTATTTT.

The gene calls are TRBV5-8 and TRBJ2-3; 14 bases are a match to TRBD2. V trimming: 0 bases; J trimming: 4 bases; junction bases outside the gene matches: 4. Germline loops: CDR1 SGHTS, CDR2 YDEGEE. The CDR3 extends over 17 amino acids. In nucleotides, the CDR3 is TGTGCCAGCAGCTTGGGACTAGCGGGGGGGATAGCAGATACGCAGTATTTT. As protein: CASSLGLAGGIADTQYF.

The chain links TRBV10-3 to TRBJ2-7; D may be TRBD2 (6 bases). Trimming cost V 3 bases and J 6 bases, with 18 bases left between them. The CDR3 is made up of 15 amino acids. Germline lookup yields CDR1 ENHRY and CDR2 SYGVKD. This chain's CDR3 is CAISEDGTPEVEQYF. In DNA, the CDR3 is TGTGCCATCAGTGAAGACGGGACTCCGGAGGTCGAGCAGTACTTC.

The DNA for the CDR3 is TGTGCCAGCAGCTTACTCGGGCATTCCTACAATGAGCAGTTCTTC. Amino acids: CASSLLGHSYNEQFF. V gene TRBV7-2 combines with J gene TRBJ2-1; no reliable D call. Trimming removed 2 bases at V and 1 base at J, with 9 bases between. Per the germline V gene, CDR1 is SGHTA and CDR2 is FQGNSA. The CDR3 is 15 amino acids.

The chain combines TRBV6-1 with TRBJ1-2; 8 bases map to TRBD1. The CDR3 totals 15 residues. CDR1 is MNHNS and CDR2 is SASEGT in the germline V gene. With V trimmed by 3 bases and J by 5 bases, 8 bases remained unmatched. CDR3 loop: CASSDGRGLAYGYTF. CDR3 nucleotide sequence: TGTGCCAGCAGTGATGGCAGGGGGCTTGCTTATGGCTACACCTTC.